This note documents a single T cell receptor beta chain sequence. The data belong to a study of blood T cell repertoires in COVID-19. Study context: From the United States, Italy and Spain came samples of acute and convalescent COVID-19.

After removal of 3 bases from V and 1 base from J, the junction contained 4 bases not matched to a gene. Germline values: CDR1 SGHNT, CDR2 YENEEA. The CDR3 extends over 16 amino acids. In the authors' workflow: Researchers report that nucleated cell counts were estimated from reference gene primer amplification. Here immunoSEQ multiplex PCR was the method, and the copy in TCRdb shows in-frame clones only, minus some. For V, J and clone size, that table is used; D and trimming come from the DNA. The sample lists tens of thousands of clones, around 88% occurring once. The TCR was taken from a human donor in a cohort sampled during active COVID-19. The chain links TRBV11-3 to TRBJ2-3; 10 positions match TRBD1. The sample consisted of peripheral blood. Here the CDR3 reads CASSLAGTGGTDTQYF. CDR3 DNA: TGTGCCAGCAGCTTGGCCGGGACAGGGGGCACAGATACGCAGTATTTT.